This T cell receptor beta chain came from a study of shared clonotypes between healthy human individuals. At the level of the study: A donor's plate count was three for CD4 naive and three for CD4 memory; CD8 naive had two and CD8 memory one. Findings and caveats of the study: It was the non-shared clonotypes that had lower generation probabilities than clonotypes shared by all four donors. Shared clonotypes: about 4.6% naive CD4, about 4% naive CD8, around 2.4% memory CD4, about 0.41% memory CD8.

V was cut by 3 bases and J by 3 bases, with 10 bases left in between. Germline-derived CDR1 and CDR2 are SGDLS and YYNGEE. CDR3 length equals 13 residues. Terminally differentiated effector memory CD45RA+ cells were left out of the naive CD8 fraction, which was CD45RO-negative and positively selected for CCR7. In the authors' methods: Quality scores were absent from the junction-only immunoSEQ sequences, so filtering differed. The assay was immunoSEQ multiplex PCR, and TCRdb's table has in-frame clones only and misses some. The V and J calls and the clone size are those of that table, but D and trimming were determined from the DNA. The table has 1.5 million to 2.5 million clones, 85% to 95% seen once. As for this clone: Its matching antigen is unknown.

The chain recombines TRBV9 with TRBJ2-7; no definite D call. The source of this sequence is a young man in good health. The specimen was naive CD8+ T cells sorted from blood. The CDR3 protein is CASSAQPSYEQYF. The CDR3 coding sequence is TGTGCCAGCAGCGCCCAGCCCAGCTACGAGCAGTACTTC.